Shown below are 18 T cell receptor beta chains from a single sample sequenced in a study of blood T cell repertoires in COVID-19. Clones were read by immunoSEQ multiplex PCR, and TCRdb kept only the in-frame ones, dropping some. Among 56,000 or so clones listed, roughly 90% were seen once. The sequenced sample consisted of peripheral blood. These receptors were obtained from a human donor in a cohort sampled during active COVID-19.

Here the CDR3 reads CASSEVQGMNTEAFF. The CDR3 DNA reads TGTGCCAGCAGTGAAGTTCAGGGAATGAACACTGAAGCTTTCTTT. V usage is TRBV2 and J usage is TRBJ1-1, with D possibly matching TRBD1 (5 bases). The germline V gene encodes CDR1 SNHLY and CDR2 FYNNEI. The V and J ends lost 1 base and 0 bases respectively, with 9 bases between them. This CDR3 is 15 amino acids long.

CDR3 sequence (DNA): TGCGCCAGCAGCATCATAGCGGGGGTGGAGGAGACCCAGTACTTC. Protein product: CASSIIAGVEETQYF. The chain uses TRBV5-1 and TRBJ2-5, with 9 nucleotides matching TRBD2. Trimming removed 4 bases from V and 5 bases from J; junction bases left unmatched: 9. This CDR3 is built from 15 residues. Germline V CDR1 and CDR2: SGHRS, YFSETQ.

The CDR3 DNA reads TGTGCCAGTAGTGGGGAGGAGCGCACAGATACGCAGTATTTT. Residues: CASSGEERTDTQYF. The rearrangement links TRBV19 to TRBJ2-3, with TRBD2 as a possible D gene (6 bases). There are 14 residues in the CDR3. From germline, CDR1 is LNHDA and CDR2 SQIVND (reference sequence). The V end lost 5 bases, the J end lost 1 base, and 10 bases lay between the germline ends.

V usage is TRBV10-3 and J usage is TRBJ1-1, with D tentatively TRBD1 (5 bases). This CDR3 spans 16 amino acids. Germline loops: CDR1 ENHRY, CDR2 SYGVKD. V was shortened by 2 bases and J by 2 bases, with 15 bases between the two germline ends. The CDR3 DNA sequence: TGTGCCATCAGTGAGACCCAGGGTAGTCACAACACTGAAGCTTTCTTT. Protein: CAISETQGSHNTEAFF.

The CDR3 sequence: CASSGEGAYGYTF. The CDR3, as DNA: TGTGCCAGCAGTGGGGAAGGGGCCTATGGCTACACCTTC. The chain combines TRBV2 with TRBJ1-2, with D possibly matching TRBD1 (5 bases). The CDR3 loop spans 13 amino acids. Germline assignment: CDR1 SNHLY and CDR2 FYNNEI. Trimming shortened V by 4 bases and J by 4 bases, and 10 bases separated the two germline ends.

The chain couples TRBV19 to TRBJ1-1; 8 bases match TRBD1. Looked up from germline, CDR1 is LNHDA and CDR2 is SQIVND (reference sequence). Losses at the gene ends were 5 bases for V and 4 bases for J; bases not matched to a gene: 6. This CDR3 region has 14 residues. The CDR3 DNA sequence: TGTGCCAGTAGTGGACAGGGTGGTGGCACTGAAGCTTTCTTT. As protein: CASSGQGGGTEAFF.

V usage is TRBV5-1 and J usage is TRBJ2-1; 9 positions match TRBD2. After removal of 6 bases from V and 3 bases from J, the junction contained 4 bases not matched to a gene. This CDR3 has 14 amino acids. Germline V gene sequence: CDR1 SGHRS, CDR2 YFSETQ. The CDR3 DNA is TGCGCCAGCACAATAGCGGGGGACTACAATGAGCAGTTCTTC. Translation: CASTIAGDYNEQFF.

The rearrangement joins TRBV9 to TRBJ2-7; D may be TRBD2 (6 bases). Trimming took off 3 bases at V and 4 bases at J, with 20 bases between the two ends. There are 16 residues in the CDR3. The germline CDR1 and CDR2 sequences are SGDLS and YYNGEE. This chain's CDR3 is CASSEEAGTLSYEQYF. The DNA of the CDR3 is TGTGCCAGCAGCGAGGAGGCGGGAACCCTTTCGTACGAGCAGTACTTC. The full variable domain, completed using reference TRBV9 and TRBJ2-7, is DSGVTQTPKHLITATGQRVTLRCSPRSGDLSVYWYQQSLDQGLQFLIQYYNGEERAKGNILERFSAQQFPDLHSELNLSSLELGDSALYFCASSEEAGTLSYEQYFGPGTRLTVT.

The chain has TRBV6-5 and TRBJ1-6, with a possible D match to TRBD1 (6 bases). The V end was cut by 7 bases, the J end by 7 bases, with 11 bases between. The CDR3 totals 13 residues. Germline-derived CDR1 and CDR2 are MNHEY and SVGAGI. The CDR3 spells CASKRTANSPLHF. In DNA form, the CDR3 reads TGTGCCAGCAAAAGGACAGCCAATTCACCCCTCCACTTT.

The rearrangement links TRBV19 to TRBJ2-5; TRBD1 aligns across 8 bases. The V and J ends lost 5 bases and 3 bases, in that order; junction bases with no gene match: 5. Germline CDR1 is LNHDA and CDR2 is SQIVND (reference sequence). This CDR3 is built from 14 residues. CDR3 nucleotide sequence: TGTGCCAGTAGTCGGACAGGGACGGAAGAGACCCAGTACTTC. It translates to CASSRTGTEETQYF.

This chain uses TRBV4-1 with TRBJ2-7; D may be TRBD2 (5 bases). Germline assignment: CDR1 MGHRA and CDR2 YSYEKL. The CDR3 sequence is 11 residues long. Trimming removed 5 bases at V and 6 bases at J, with 8 bases between. The CDR3 sequence is CASSWSGEQYF. The CDR3 nucleotides are TGCGCCAGCAGCTGGAGCGGCGAGCAGTACTTC.

The chain employs TRBV2 and TRBJ1-2, with D maybe TRBD1 (5 bases). Germline loops: CDR1 SNHLY, CDR2 FYNNEI. The CDR3 runs 16 residues. Deletions cut 4 bases from V and 5 bases from J, with 20 bases between. This chain's CDR3 is CASSGVAGQERYGYTF. As DNA, the CDR3 is TGTGCCAGCAGTGGCGTGGCAGGGCAGGAAAGGTATGGCTACACCTTC.

The chain combines TRBV6-5 with TRBJ2-1; TRBD2 aligns across 9 bases. J gave up 13 bases and V 9 bases, and 13 bases lay outside the gene matches. The CDR3 extends over 13 amino acids. CDR1 MNHEY and CDR2 SVGAGI come from the germline V gene. The CDR3 sequence is CASFWRGGRKQFF. CDR3 nucleotide sequence: TGTGCCAGTTTCTGGCGGGGGGGCCGTAAACAGTTCTTC.

The gene calls are TRBV5-4 and TRBJ2-7, with D perhaps matching TRBD1 (7 bases). The CDR3 has 13 residues. Germline values: CDR1 SGHNT, CDR2 YYREEE (reference sequence). V was pared by 7 bases and J by 0 bases, with 11 bases between. The CDR3 loop is CASAGQNSYEQYF. In DNA form, the CDR3 reads TGTGCCAGCGCGGGACAGAACTCCTACGAGCAGTACTTC.

The V gene is TRBV6-5, the J gene TRBJ1-1; no clear D. In germline, CDR1 is MNHEY, CDR2 SVGAGI. This CDR3 has 16 residues. V was pared by 0 bases and J by 6 bases, with 17 bases between. CDR3 in DNA: TGTGCCAGCAGTTACTCGATGGTAGGGAGGGTCTCTGAAGCTTTCTTT. It is translated as CASSYSMVGRVSEAFF.

V usage is TRBV10-1 and J usage is TRBJ2-7; 7 bases line up with TRBD1. In germline, CDR1 is WNHNN, CDR2 SYGVQD (reference sequence). V trimming: 5 bases; J trimming: 3 bases; junction bases outside the gene matches: 7. This CDR3 comprises 14 residues. The CDR3 DNA reads as TGCGCCAGCAGTCGGGACAGTCCTGGCTACGAGCAGTACTTC. This encodes CASSRDSPGYEQYF.

The chain employs TRBV27 and TRBJ2-2; 8 bases match TRBD1. The V gene's germline CDR1 is MNHEY and CDR2 SMNVEV (reference sequence). J lost 4 bases, V lost 6 bases, and 10 bases had no gene match. The CDR3 runs to 16 residues. CDR3 protein: CASRASGQGATGELFF. The CDR3 region has the DNA TGTGCCAGCAGGGCGTCCGGGCAGGGGGCCACCGGGGAGCTGTTTTTT.

This chain links TRBV19 with TRBJ1-1; 7 positions match TRBD1. The CDR3 covers 10 residues. J gave up 8 bases and V 8 bases, and 2 bases lay outside the gene matches. Germline V lookup: CDR1 LNHDA, CDR2 SQIVND (reference sequence). CDR3 DNA sequence: TGTGCCAGTGGGACAGTGGAAGCTTTCTTT. Translating it yields CASGTVEAFF.